This T cell receptor (beta chain) is from a study of blood T cell repertoires in COVID-19. Across the whole study: Researchers got acute and convalescent COVID-19 samples from the United States, Italy and Spain.

Sequencing was performed with immunoSEQ multiplex PCR; in TCRdb, only in-frame clones are kept and a portion is missing. The table lists 150,000 to 200,000 clones, less than 90% of them singletons. V lost 7 bases and J lost 7, with 13 bases in between. The CDR3 length is 12 residues. The germline V gene encodes CDR1 SGHAT and CDR2 FQNNGV. The source of this sequence is a man aged 65 to 85 with active or convalescent COVID-19. The chain combines TRBV11-2 with TRBJ2-5, with D unresolved. Source material: peripheral blood. In DNA form, the CDR3 reads TGTGCCAGCACCCCGCTAGATGGGACCCAGTACTTC. Its translation: CASTPLDGTQYF.